This T cell receptor beta chain originates from a study of blood T cell repertoires in COVID-19. The data were produced by immunoSEQ multiplex PCR, yet TCRdb's version contains in-frame clones alone and is incomplete. The sample contains about 220,000 clones, more than 70% of which appear only once. The source of this sequence is a human donor in a cohort sampled during active COVID-19. The sample comprised peripheral blood.

DNA of the CDR3: TGTGCCAGCAGCCTGCGGACTAGCGGGGAGCTGTTTTTT. Amino acid sequence: CASSLRTSGELFF. This chain joins TRBV9 and TRBJ2-2; 7 bases agree with TRBD2. The germline V gene has CDR1 SGDLS and CDR2 YYNGEE. This CDR3 is built from 13 residues. With V trimmed by 4 bases and J by 7 bases, 4 bases remained unmatched. The whole variable domain, filled in from reference TRBV9 and TRBJ2-2, reads DSGVTQTPKHLITATGQRVTLRCSPRSGDLSVYWYQQSLDQGLQFLIQYYNGEERAKGNILERFSAQQFPDLHSELNLSSLELGDSALYFCASSLRTSGELFFGEGSRLTVL.